The rows below give T cell receptor beta chains drawn from one sample of a study of cytomegalovirus exposure and HLA in healthy donors. The protocol was immunoSEQ multiplex PCR, while the TCRdb copy is restricted to in-frame clones and leaves out a portion. Of more than 90,000 clones in the sample, 75% to 90% are singletons; the top ten hold 4.4%. The sequencing input was PBMCs. The receptors derive from a man younger than 35 in good health and CMV-seropositive. The CDR3 runs from the conserved cysteine through the conserved F or W. D genes are given only for firm matches. Expanded clones are given a class, and other clones once, few, many or no size at all.

TRBJ2-2,TRBD1,TRBV7-2,.,TGTGCCAGCAGCTTAGTAGGGACAGGGGGCAACACCGGGGAGCTGTTTTTT,CASSLVGTGGNTGELFF
TRBJ1-4,TRBD1,TRBV7-9,.,TGTGCCAGCAGCAGGGGCGAGACAGGGGCTAATGAAAAACTGTTTTTT,CASSRGETGANEKLFF
TRBJ2-3,.,TRBV5-4,.,TGTGCCAGCAGTCTTGGAGGCAGGGGTACAGATACGCAGTATTTT,CASSLGGRGTDTQYF
TRBJ2-7,.,TRBV19,few,TGTGCCAGTAGTTATACAGGGCTCCACGAGCAGTACTTC,CASSYTGLHEQYF
TRBJ1-1,TRBD1,TRBV25-1,.,TGTGCCAGCAGTCTCACAGGGGGCAACGCTGAAGCTTTCTTT,CASSLTGGNAEAFF
TRBJ1-1,.,TRBV20-1,.,TGCAGTGCTAGGAGGAACACTGAAGCTTTCTTT,CSARRNTEAFF
TRBJ2-7,.,TRBV4-3,.,TGCGCCAGCAGCCAAGATCTCAGTTACGAGCAGTACTTC,CASSQDLSYEQYF
TRBJ1-5,.,TRBV4-1,.,TGCGCCAGCAGGTCTATCGAGGATGGCAATCAGCCCCAGCATTTT,CASRSIEDGNQPQHF
TRBJ1-2,TRBD1,TRBV7-2,few,TGTGCCAGCAGCTCCGACAGGGGTGCTGGCTACACCTTC,CASSSDRGAGYTF
TRBJ1-6,.,TRBV6-5,.,TGTGCCAGCAGTTACACCTCGGGTAATTCACCCCTCCACTTT,CASSYTSGNSPLHF
TRBJ2-7,.,TRBV30,.,TGTGCCTGGAGTCGGGTCTCCTACGAGCAGTACTTC,CAWSRVSYEQYF
TRBJ2-6,TRBD1,TRBV7-8,many,TGTGCCAGCAGCCTCCGGGACAGGGGGCGCGGGTCCTCTGGGGCCAACGTCCTGACTTTC,CASSLRDRGRGSSGANVLTF
TRBJ1-1,.,TRBV7-2,.,TGTGCCAGCAGCCTCATAGAGGCTGAAGCTTTCTTT,CASSLIEAEAFF
TRBJ2-3,.,TRBV10-3,.,TGTGCCATCATGGCAGGGGTGGCAGATACGCAGTATTTT,CAIMAGVADTQYF
TRBJ1-1,.,TRBV6-5,.,TGTGCCAGCAGTTCCTGGACCGGGATAAGTGGAGCTTTCTTT,CASSSWTGISGAFF
TRBJ2-7,TRBD1,TRBV4-3,.,TGCGCCAGCAGCCCGAGGACAGGGGGTACCTACGAGCAGTACTTC,CASSPRTGGTYEQYF
TRBJ1-1,.,TRBV5-5,.,TGTGCCAGCAGCCCCGACAGGATCTACACTGAAGCTTTCTTT,CASSPDRIYTEAFF